This T cell receptor beta chain comes out of a study of T cell changes during pregnancy in multiple sclerosis. V lost 4 bases to trimming and J lost 2 bases, with 17 bases between them. The CDR3 length is 16 residues. The V gene's germline CDR1 is MNHEY and CDR2 SVGAGI. Generated by immunoSEQ multiplex PCR, the TCRdb table keeps only in-frame clones and is missing some. The sample has roughly 14,000 clones; approximately 80% are singletons. This sequence joins TRBV6-5 and TRBJ1-1, with no clear D. The material sequenced was CD8+ T cells from peripheral blood mononuclear cells, taken after pregnancy. The source of this sequence is a female donor in good health, enrolled as a control in a pregnancy study. CDR3 coding DNA: TGTGCCAGCAGTTCGGGTCCTGCGGATTTTAACACTGAAGCTTTCTTT. Its protein product is CASSSGPADFNTEAFF.